Sequencing of this T cell receptor (beta chain) was carried out in a study of cytomegalovirus exposure and HLA in healthy donors. For the study at large: Findings of an earlier analysis included roughly 120 million unique TCR beta sequences from some 200 million T cells.

Both 60 Vbeta primers and 13 Jbeta primers went into the PCR. TCRdb's table, derived via immunoSEQ multiplex PCR, lists solely in-frame clones and lacks some. This sample carries some 140,000 clones, about 61% of them seen once, and the ten largest clones take about 2.6%. A remark on this clone: What it recognizes is unknown.

Notes on the study in general: Later on, an analysis found that several of the most significant clusters appeared to be linked to common viral pathogens, which included parvovirus B19. Presence/absence analyses rested on an assumption that sequencing depth was roughly uniform across donors.

The CDR3 is made up of 15 amino acids. The V and J ends lost 6 bases and 3 bases, in that order; junction bases with no gene match: 11. The germline gives CDR1 MNHNS, CDR2 SASEGT. The chain recombines TRBV6-1 with TRBJ2-7, with TRBD1 matching 7 bases. Sequenced sample: PBMCs. The source of this sequence is a woman in her 40s in good health and CMV-seronegative. The CDR3 here is CASREQGNKGYEQYF. The CDR3 bases are TGTGCCAGCAGGGAACAGGGGAATAAAGGCTACGAGCAGTACTTC.